Below, 27 T cell receptor beta chains from the same sample are listed, as sequenced in a study of CD8 T cells in Susac syndrome. Reverse transcription of roughly 0.5 to 1 ug RNA used random hexamers. TCRdb redid the calling of the immunoSEQ multiplex PCR reads with MiXCR, one entry per CDR3 protein. Counted here are roughly 330,000 distinct CDR3 sequences, about 90% occurring once; the ten biggest clones make up less than 0.08%. Sequencing was carried out using CD4+ T cells from PBMCs. The source of these receptors is a human donor with multiple sclerosis.

The chain carries TRBV29-1 and TRBJ2-7; no firm D call. Trimming took off 6 bases at V and 0 bases at J, with 9 bases between the two ends. The CDR3 is 12 residues long. Per germline, CDR1 SQVTM and CDR2 ANQGSEA. For the CDR3, the DNA is TGCAGCGTAGCGACAAGCTCCTACGAGCAGTACTTC. Translated: CSVATSSYEQYF.

The V call is TRBV29-1, the J call TRBJ2-3; D is unresolved. V was shortened by 4 bases and J by 3 bases, with 8 bases between the two germline ends. Germline CDR1 SQVTM, CDR2 ANQGSEA. This CDR3 has 12 amino acids. The CDR3 protein is CSVGATTDTQYF. The CDR3 nucleotides are TGCAGCGTTGGCGCGACGACAGATACGCAGTATTTT.

This chain uses TRBV5-6 with TRBJ1-6; D call uncertain. CDR1 is SGHDT, CDR2 YYEEEE, per germline. V dropped 3 bases and J dropped 7 bases, with 20 bases sitting between them. The CDR3 contains 17 residues. The CDR3 DNA reads TGTGCCAGCAGCTGGGATAAAGCGGGTGGTAGGAATTCACCCCTCCACTTT. Protein sequence: CASSWDKAGGRNSPLHF.

The chain carries TRBV5-1 and TRBJ2-4; TRBD1 matches at 8 bases. Germline assignment: CDR1 SGHRS and CDR2 YFSETQ. With V trimmed by 5 bases and J by 8 bases, 9 bases remained unmatched. CDR3 length: 14 residues. The CDR3 loop is CASRGGQGAHIQYF. CDR3 bases: TGCGCCAGCAGAGGGGGGCAGGGGGCTCACATTCAGTACTTC.

The chain uses TRBV27 and TRBJ2-7; D is tentatively TRBD1 or TRBD2 (5 bases each). CDR3 length: 12 residues. The V gene's germline CDR1 is MNHEY and CDR2 SMNVEV (reference sequence). Trimming cost V 3 bases and J 5 bases, with 8 bases left between them. The CDR3, as DNA: TGTGCCAGCAGTTTGAGGGGCCACGAGCAGTACTTC. As protein: CASSLRGHEQYF.

CDR3 region: CSARRGQGDQPQHF. In DNA form, the CDR3 reads TGCAGTGCTAGAAGGGGGCAGGGCGATCAGCCCCAGCATTTT. The chain recombines TRBV20-1 with TRBJ1-5; 7 bases are shared with TRBD1. Germline trimming cut 2 bases from V and 5 bases from J; bases unmatched to any gene: 6. Per germline, CDR1 DFQATT and CDR2 SNEGSKA (reference sequence). The CDR3 has 14 residues.

The chain employs TRBV6-2 or TRBV6-3 and TRBJ2-5; a weak D match, TRBD2 (6 bases). Looked up from germline, CDR1 is MNHEY and CDR2 is SVGEGT. V dropped 6 bases and J dropped 10 bases, with 12 bases sitting between them. This CDR3 has 11 amino acids. This CDR3 is CASSPLALQYF. CDR3 nucleotide sequence: TGTGCCAGCAGCCCACTAGCCCTCCAGTACTTC.

This chain links TRBV20-1 with TRBJ2-1, with D maybe TRBD1 (5 bases). V gave up 0 bases and J gave up 0 bases, with 18 bases separating them. The CDR3 totals 18 residues. The germline V gene encodes CDR1 DFQATT and CDR2 SNEGSKA (reference sequence). The CDR3 DNA reads TGCAGTGCTAGAGACCGGGTCAAAATAGACAGCTCCTACAATGAGCAGTTCTTC. Translated, it gives CSARDRVKIDSSYNEQFF.

Here the CDR3 DNA reads TGTGCCAGCAGCCGAGGGAGCGTGTCCTACAATGAGCAGTTCTTC. Translating it yields CASSRGSVSYNEQFF. The chain recombines TRBV6-5 with TRBJ2-1, with a possible D match to TRBD2 (5 bases). This CDR3 has 15 residues. The V and J ends lost 6 bases and 1 base respectively, with 13 bases between them. CDR1 and CDR2 from the germline V gene are MNHEY and SVGAGI.

The rearrangement joins TRBV7-2 to TRBJ1-5; D is unresolved. The V end was cut by 7 bases, the J end by 1 base, with 8 bases between. This CDR3 region has 13 residues. Germline CDR1 and CDR2: SGHTA and FQGNSA. CDR3 DNA sequence: TGTGCCAGCACGATAGGGAGCAATCAGCCCCAGCATTTT. Its protein is CASTIGSNQPQHF.

CDR3 amino acids: CASSAVWGRGTNTEAFF. The CDR3 bases are TGTGCCAGCAGTGCGGTTTGGGGAAGGGGGACTAACACTGAAGCTTTCTTT. The V call is TRBV25-1, the J call TRBJ1-1; weak D call: TRBD1 (6 bases). Per germline, CDR1 MGHDK and CDR2 SYGVNS. The CDR3 has 17 amino acids. V gave up 4 bases and J gave up 2 bases, with 20 bases separating them.

The V call is TRBV13, the J call TRBJ2-7; perhaps TRBD1 as D (6 bases). CDR1 and CDR2 (germline): PRHDT, FYEKMQ (reference sequence). V lost 5 bases and J 3 bases, leaving 20 bases between the germline ends. The CDR3 is made up of 16 amino acids. CDR3 nucleotides: TGTGCCAGCAGCCCCCGAGGGGGATCAGGGAACTACGAGCAGTACTTC. It translates to CASSPRGGSGNYEQYF. Full variable domain (outside the CDR3, taken from reference TRBV13 and TRBJ2-7): AAGVIQSPRHLIKEKRETATLKCYPIPRHDTVYWYQQGPGQDPQFLISFYEKMQSDKGSIPDRFSAQQFSDYHSELNMSSLELGDSALYFCASSPRGGSGNYEQYFGPGTRLTVT.

The genes are TRBV28 and TRBJ1-1; D possibly corresponds to TRBD1 (6 bases). V was clipped by 6 bases and J by 1 base, with 18 bases between them. Germline loops: CDR1 MDHEN, CDR2 SYDVKM. The CDR3 contains 16 residues. Here the CDR3 DNA reads TGTGCCAGCAGACACACCTTCGGGGGGCAGAACACTGAAGCTTTCTTT. Protein: CASRHTFGGQNTEAFF.

This clonotype has just one count. The chain employs TRBV20-1 and TRBJ2-7; 8 bases align to TRBD2. Germline values: CDR1 DFQATT, CDR2 SNEGSKA (reference sequence). The CDR3 totals 15 residues. V was pared by 1 base and J by 2 bases, with 7 bases of the junction left unmatched. The CDR3 region has the DNA TGCAGTGCTAGAGCCCGGGGGGGAGGACCCTACGAGCAGTACTTC. This codes for CSARARGGGPYEQYF.

The genes are TRBV7-6 and TRBJ1-6, with D possibly being TRBD1 (5 bases). Trimming left V 0 bases short and J 9 bases short, with 9 bases between. The CDR3 extends over 14 amino acids. CDR1 and CDR2 (germline): SGHVS, FNYEAQ. CDR3 protein: CASSLAWGGSPLHF. DNA of the CDR3: TGTGCCAGCAGCTTAGCGTGGGGGGGTTCACCCCTCCACTTT.

V is TRBV4-1 and J is TRBJ2-4; possible D gene TRBD2, 5 bases. Trimming removed 0 bases from V and 3 bases from J, with 12 bases in between. Per the germline V gene, CDR1 is MGHRA and CDR2 is YSYEKL. The CDR3 has 16 amino acids. CDR3 protein: CASSQEGGFGKNIQYF. CDR3 bases: TGCGCCAGCAGCCAAGAAGGCGGGTTCGGCAAAAACATTCAGTACTTC.

The chain carries TRBV4-1 and TRBJ2-7, with 11 nucleotides matching TRBD2. Germline loops: CDR1 MGHRA, CDR2 YSYEKL. V lost 0 bases and J lost 3; bases outside the gene matches: 13. The CDR3 runs to 19 residues. CDR3: CASSQERPGTSGTYYEQYF. The CDR3 DNA follows: TGCGCCAGCAGCCAAGAAAGGCCCGGGACTAGCGGAACCTACTACGAGCAGTACTTC.

The chain combines TRBV19 with TRBJ1-1, with 7 positions matching TRBD1. The J segment lost 4 bases and the V segment lost 5 bases, leaving 10 bases of the junction unmatched. This CDR3 is 15 amino acids long. Germline CDR1 LNHDA, CDR2 SQIVND (reference sequence). DNA of the CDR3: TGTGCCAGTAGTTTTCTTCGGGGACAGAGCACTGAAGCTTTCTTT. Translating it yields CASSFLRGQSTEAFF.

This sequence joins TRBV12-3 or TRBV12-4 and TRBJ2-2; possibly TRBD2 for D (6 bases). V lost 6 bases to trimming and J lost 2 bases, with 13 bases between them. The CDR3 contains 15 residues. CDR3 DNA: TGTGCCAGCAGCGGCGGGACGGACAACACCGGGGAGCTGTTTTTT. This encodes CASSGGTDNTGELFF.

This clonotype was picked up one time. The V call is TRBV5-1, the J call TRBJ2-7; 8 bases are shared with TRBD1. CDR3 length: 14 amino acids. J gave up 6 bases and V 0 bases, and 5 bases lay outside the gene matches. Germline-derived CDR1 and CDR2 are SGHRS and YFSETQ. CDR3 nucleotides: TGCGCCAGCAGCTTGGTGGCAGGGGGCGTCGAGCAGTACTTC. Translated, it gives CASSLVAGGVEQYF.

The chain employs TRBV27 and TRBJ1-6, with D unclear. From germline, CDR1 is MNHEY and CDR2 SMNVEV (reference sequence). This CDR3 has 15 residues. The V and J ends lost 7 bases and 6 bases respectively, with 16 bases between them. CDR3 sequence: CASTPSLGFNSPLHF. DNA for the CDR3: TGTGCCAGCACACCTTCGCTGGGGTTTAATTCACCCCTCCACTTT.

This CDR3 reads CASKMGREFGEQYF. The CDR3 DNA follows: TGTGCCAGCAAAATGGGTAGAGAATTTGGCGAGCAGTACTTC. The J gene is TRBJ2-7, the V gene TRBV2, with D unresolved. Germline-derived CDR1 and CDR2 are SNHLY and FYNNEI. V lost 7 bases to trimming and J lost 6 bases, with 19 bases between them. The CDR3 spans 14 residues.

The chain employs TRBV14 and TRBJ1-1; D not resolved. The CDR3 has 14 amino acids. The germline V gene has CDR1 SGHDN and CDR2 FVKESK. V dropped 1 base and J dropped 6 bases, with 12 bases sitting between them. Here the CDR3 reads CASSQGFGVAEAFF. The CDR3 DNA sequence: TGTGCCAGCAGCCAAGGCTTTGGGGTGGCTGAAGCTTTCTTT.

The count of this clonotype is one. The chain has TRBV4-2 and TRBJ1-5; D not certain. CDR3 length: 16 residues. Germline V lookup: CDR1 LGHNA, CDR2 YNFKEQ. The V end was cut by 0 bases, the J end by 0 bases, with 9 bases between. The CDR3 DNA follows: TGTGCCAGCAGCCAAGATTTAGGACCTAGCAATCAGCCCCAGCATTTT. Its translation: CASSQDLGPSNQPQHF.

This rearrangement joins TRBV20-1 to TRBJ2-7, with 7 bases fitting TRBD2. Germline values: CDR1 DFQATT, CDR2 SNEGSKA (reference sequence). Trimming removed 4 bases from V and 3 bases from J; junction bases left unmatched: 6. This CDR3 comprises 13 residues. CDR3 DNA: TGCAGTGCTACCCGGGACTACGGCTACGAGCAGTACTTC. Translation gives CSATRDYGYEQYF.

The chain links TRBV7-2 to TRBJ2-2; TRBD2 matches 7 bases. The CDR3 spans 14 residues. V dropped 3 bases and J dropped 3; count of bases not matched to a gene: 1. Germline V CDR1 and CDR2: SGHTA, FQGNSA. This CDR3 is CASSFAGDTGELFF. The CDR3 DNA sequence: TGTGCCAGCAGCTTTGCGGGAGACACCGGGGAGCTGTTTTTT.

In this sample, this clonotype turned up a few times. The chain is built from TRBV6-5 and TRBJ2-7, with D perhaps TRBD1 or TRBD2 (5 bases each). V dropped 2 bases and J dropped 6 bases, with 17 bases sitting between them. The CDR3 consists of 15 residues. Germline lookup yields CDR1 MNHEY and CDR2 SVGAGI. CDR3 region: CASSYLGLRGPEQYF. In DNA form, the CDR3 reads TGTGCCAGCAGTTACCTGGGGCTAAGAGGGCCCGAGCAGTACTTC.